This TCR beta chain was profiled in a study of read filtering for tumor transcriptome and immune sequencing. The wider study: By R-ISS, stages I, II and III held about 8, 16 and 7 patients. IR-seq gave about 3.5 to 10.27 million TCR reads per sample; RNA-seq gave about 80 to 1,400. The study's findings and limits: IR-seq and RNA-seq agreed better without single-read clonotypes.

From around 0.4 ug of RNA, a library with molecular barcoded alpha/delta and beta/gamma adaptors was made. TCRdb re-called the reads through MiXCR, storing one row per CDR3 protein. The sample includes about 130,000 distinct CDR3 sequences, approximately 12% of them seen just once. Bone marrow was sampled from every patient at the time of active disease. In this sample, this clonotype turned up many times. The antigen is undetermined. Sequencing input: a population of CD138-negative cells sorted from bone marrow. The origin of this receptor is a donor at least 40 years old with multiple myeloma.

The CDR3 DNA reads TGCAGTGCTAGGGTTCTAGGTCTATCCTACAATGAGCAGTTCTTC. Amino acids: CSARVLGLSYNEQFF. The J gene is TRBJ2-1, the V gene TRBV20-1; D remains ambiguous. The CDR3 is made up of 15 amino acids. Germline V CDR1 and CDR2: DFQATT, SNEGSKA (reference sequence). Trimming left V 3 bases short and J 1 base short, with 13 bases between.